A selection of T cell receptor beta chains follows, all from one sample in a study of T cell changes during pregnancy in multiple sclerosis. Measured with immunoSEQ multiplex PCR; TCRdb has only the in-frame clones, and not every one. Of about 130,000 clones listed, about 95% are singletons. The sequencing here drew on peripheral blood, taken after pregnancy. These receptor sequences come from a female donor with multiple sclerosis, enrolled in a pregnancy study. CDR3s include the opening cysteine and the closing phenylalanine or tryptophan. The D gene is left open where the match is weak. Size values are once, few and many counts, or a class for expanded clones, and some rows have none.

>TRBJ1-1|TRBV2|-|-
TGTGCCAGCACCCTACTAGGGGGGGAGGACACTGAAGCTTTCTTT
CASTLLGGEDTEAFF
>TRBJ2-3|TRBV2|-|TRBD2
TGTGCCAGCCGAGCGGTCCTAGCGGGAGTCCCAGGTTTT
CASRAVLAGVPGF
>TRBJ2-1|TRBV4-2|-|TRBD2
TGTGCCAGCAGCCAGGACCTAGCGGGAGGTTACAATGAGCAGTTCTTC
CASSQDLAGGYNEQFF
>TRBJ2-7|TRBV2|-|TRBD1
TGTGCCAGCAGTGAAGCGCCCGGGACAGGGACCGAGCAGTACTTC
CASSEAPGTGTEQYF
>TRBJ1-5|TRBV28|-|TRBD1
TGTGCCAGCAGTTTACTGGGACAGCTTCAGCCCCAGCATTTT
CASSLLGQLQPQHF
>TRBJ2-6|TRBV29-1|-|-
TGCAGCGTTGAAGATCCCCAGTCCAGCTCTGGGGCCAACGTCCTGACTTTC
CSVEDPQSSSGANVLTF
>TRBJ2-7|TRBV27|-|TRBD1
TGTGCCAGCCGATCGCGGACAGGGGTTACCTACGAGCAGTACTTC
CASRSRTGVTYEQYF
>TRBJ2-2|TRBV28|-|TRBD2
TGTGCCAGCAGTTCGCCGAGGCGGGAGGTTAACACCGGGGAGCTGTTTTTT
CASSSPRREVNTGELFF
>TRBJ2-1|TRBV27|-|-
TGTGCCAGCAGTAAGAGGGTATCCTACAATGAGCAGTTCTTC
CASSKRVSYNEQFF
>TRBJ2-1|TRBV21-1|-|-
TGTGCCACTCACCCCGACCTTAGACTAGCGGGAGGGTTGGGGAACAATGAGCAGTTCTTC
CATHPDLRLAGGLGNNEQFF
>TRBJ1-1|TRBV19|-|-
TGTGCCAGTAGTCCCCGCCCTGGACAGCTGAACACTGAAGCTTTCTTT
CASSPRPGQLNTEAFF
>TRBJ2-3|TRBV5-1|-|-
TGCGCCAGCAGCTTGGTGGGAGCGGATAGCACAGATACGCAGTATTTT
CASSLVGADSTDTQYF
>TRBJ2-5|TRBV27|-|TRBD2
TGTGCCAGCAGTTTATTTTGGAGGCAAAAGATTACGGCGGGAGGGCAAGAGACCCAGTACTTC
CASSLFWRQKITAGGQETQYF
>TRBJ2-2|TRBV11-3|-|TRBD1
TGTGCCAGCAGCCGTTCGGGACAGGGCATCACCGGGGAGCTGTTTTTT
CASSRSGQGITGELFF
>TRBJ2-7|TRBV28|-|TRBD2
TGTGCCAGCAGAAGGACTAGCGGGAGTTCGGGGTCCTACGAGCAGTACTTC
CASRRTSGSSGSYEQYF
>TRBJ2-5|TRBV30|-|TRBD2
TGTGCCTGGAGTGTACGGCGGGGGGGGTACCAAGAGACCCAGTACTTC
CAWSVRRGGYQETQYF
>TRBJ2-2|TRBV9|-|TRBD2
TGTGCCAGCAGCGTGGGAGGGCCGGGATCGGACACCGGGGAGCTGTTTTTT
CASSVGGPGSDTGELFF
>TRBJ2-7|TRBV28|-|-
TGTGCCAGCAGTTTATCGGGGAGAGAGCAGTACTTC
CASSLSGREQYF
>TRBJ2-2|TRBV27|-|TRBD2
TGTGCCAGCAGCCTCTGGGGACTAGCGGGTTTCCGTGGGGAGCTGTTTTTT
CASSLWGLAGFRGELFF
>TRBJ1-4|TRBV15|-|TRBD1
TGTGCCACCAGCAGAGGGACAGGGTCTAATGAAAAACTGTTTTTT
CATSRGTGSNEKLFF
>TRBJ2-7|TRBV18|-|-
TGTGCCAGCTCACCACTTCCGGGGGACCTATACGAGCAGTACTTC
CASSPLPGDLYEQYF
>TRBJ1-2|TRBV7-2|-|-
TGTGCCAGCAGCCAAATCTCCGGGACACCGAGGATAGGAGGCTACACCTTC
CASSQISGTPRIGGYTF
>TRBJ2-7|TRBV4-3|-|-
TGCGCCAGCAGCCAAGATCATTTCGGCGAGCAGTACTTC
CASSQDHFGEQYF
>TRBJ2-2|TRBV2|-|TRBD1
TGTGCCAGCTCTAGGGTCGGGACAGGGGATACCGGGGAGCTGTTTTTT
CASSRVGTGDTGELFF
>TRBJ2-3|TRBV6-6|-|-
TGTGCCAGCAGTTACGTTAGTGTAGCAGATACGCAGTATTTT
CASSYVSVADTQYF
>TRBJ2-3|TRBV27|-|TRBD1
TGTGCCAGCAGTCTCTACTCTCCGGGACAGGGCCTCGGGACGCAGTATTTT
CASSLYSPGQGLGTQYF
>TRBJ2-7|TRBV27|-|TRBD2
TGTGCCAGCAGTTCCCAACTAACCGGGACTAGCGGCTCCTACGAGCAGTACTTC
CASSSQLTGTSGSYEQYF
>TRBJ2-7|TRBV5-1|-|TRBD2
TGCGCCAGCAGCTTAGTTGGGTCTAGCGGCTACGAGCAGTACTTC
CASSLVGSSGYEQYF
>TRBJ2-3|TRBV27|-|-
TGTGCCAGCAGTTTATCGGTAGCGGACACAGATACGCAGTATTTT
CASSLSVADTDTQYF
>TRBJ2-1|TRBV15|-|TRBD2
TGTGCCACCAGCAGAGAAGGAACTAGCGGGAAACGCTTTGGGTGGTGGAGCTCCTACAATGAGCAGTTCTTC
CATSREGTSGKRFGWWSSYNEQFF
>TRBJ2-1|TRBV7-8|once|TRBD2
TGTGCCAGCAGCTTATTCTTAGCGGGAGAGTCCTACAATGAGCAGTTCTTC
CASSLFLAGESYNEQFF
>TRBJ2-1|TRBV7-6|once|-
TGTGCCAGCAGCTTAGGTCTTTCAGGGCAACACAATGAGCAGTTCTTC
CASSLGLSGQHNEQFF
>TRBJ1-2|TRBV29-1|-|-
TGCAGCGTTGAAGGTGAAAAGGGGGGGATTGGTGGCTACACCTTC
CSVEGEKGGIGGYTF
>TRBJ2-1|TRBV5-4|-|-
TGTGCCAGCAGCGGCAGGGGTGGGGGATCTGGTGAGCAGTTCTTC
CASSGRGGGSGEQFF
>TRBJ2-1|TRBV29-1|-|-
TGCAGCGCCACCCCCGGAGCGGTCGGCAGTGAGCAGTTCTTC
CSATPGAVGSEQFF
>TRBJ2-7|TRBV28|once|-
TGTGCCAGCAGTCCGCCAGGGAACTCCTACGAGCAGTACTTC
CASSPPGNSYEQYF
>TRBJ2-7|TRBV28|once|TRBD1
TGTGCCAGCAGAGGGACAGGGGACCCCTACGAGCAGTACTTC
CASRGTGDPYEQYF
>TRBJ2-1|TRBV29-1|few|TRBD2
TGCAGCAAGACTAGCGGGATAGGAAATGAGCAGTTCTTC
CSKTSGIGNEQFF
>TRBJ2-2|TRBV7-2|-|TRBD1
TGTGCCAGCAGCTTATTTACAGGGGCCGGCGGGGAGCTGTTTTTT
CASSLFTGAGGELFF
>TRBJ2-3|TRBV11-3|-|-
TGTGCCAGCAGCCGATCCGACTCTAATAGCACAGATACGCAGTATTTT
CASSRSDSNSTDTQYF